The 20 T cell receptor beta chains given below trace back to one sample, sequenced in a study of beta chain features in type 1 diabetes. Regarding the study as a whole: In all four CD4+ subsets, TCRB CDR3 length was significantly, moderately reduced in type 1 diabetes.

These receptors' targets are unknown. Sequencing targeted expressed TCRB transcripts, as all isolated RNA had been reverse transcribed. Measured with immunoSEQ multiplex PCR; TCRdb has only the in-frame clones, and not every one. The sample comprises 600,000 to 700,000 clones, 10% to 15% of which are singletons, and approximately 0.022% rests with the top ten. The sequenced sample consisted of naive CD4+ T cells from blood. The receptor source for this set is a man younger than 35 with type 1 diabetes.

The DNA of the CDR3 is TGTGCCAGCAGCCACCTCCCTACGGACAGGGACTATGGCTACACCTTC. Its translation: CASSHLPTDRDYGYTF. The chain recombines TRBV14 with TRBJ1-2; 8 nucleotides match TRBD1. The CDR3 runs 16 residues. Unmatched junction bases numbered 9, after V lost 3 bases and J lost 3 bases. Germline assignment: CDR1 SGHDN and CDR2 FVKESK. Using reference TRBV14 and TRBJ1-2 for the parts outside the CDR3, the full variable domain is EAGVTQFPSHSVIEKGQTVTLRCDPISGHDNLYWYRRVMGKEIKFLLHFVKESKQDESGMPNNRFLAERTGGTYSTLKVQPAELEDSGVYFCASSHLPTDRDYGYTFGSGTRLTVV.

There are a few counts of this clone. This chain connects TRBV10-3 to TRBJ1-2; D gene uncertain. The CDR3 has 15 amino acids. CDR1 ENHRY and CDR2 SYGVKD come from the germline V gene. Trimming pared 2 bases from V and 4 bases from J, leaving 14 bases between. The DNA for the CDR3 is TGTGCCATCAGTGAGACCCGGACGGCTATCTATGGCTACACCTTC. Translated, it gives CAISETRTAIYGYTF.

This clone showed up just a few times. This chain links TRBV15 with TRBJ2-7; D is ambiguous. V shed 1 base and J shed 0 bases, with 13 bases lying between them. This CDR3 has 16 amino acids. Germline CDR1 is LNHNV and CDR2 is YYDKDF (reference sequence). The CDR3 loop is CATSRAGPQSSYEQYF. CDR3 in DNA: TGTGCCACCAGCAGAGCAGGCCCCCAGAGCTCCTACGAGCAGTACTTC. Based on the CDR3 plus reference TRBV15 and TRBJ2-7, the full variable domain is DAMVIQNPRYQVTQFGKPVTLSCSQTLNHNVMYWYQQKSSQAPKLLFHYYDKDFNNEADTPDNFQSRRPNTSFCFLDIRSPGLGDTAMYLCATSRAGPQSSYEQYFGPGTRLTVT.

The chain combines TRBV7-2 with TRBJ1-6; possible D gene TRBD1, 5 bases. The CDR3 sequence is 15 residues long. Trimming removed 3 bases from V and 13 bases from J, with 19 bases in between. CDR1 is SGHTA, CDR2 FQGNSA, per germline. CDR3 bases: TGTGCCAGCAGCTTGGAACAGGAGATATTCAAGCCCCTCCACTTT. As protein: CASSLEQEIFKPLHF.

V usage is TRBV2 and J usage is TRBJ1-5, with TRBD1 matching over 7 bases. The J segment lost 1 base and the V segment lost 4 bases, leaving 4 bases of the junction unmatched. Germline V gives CDR1 SNHLY, CDR2 FYNNEI. CDR3 length equals 15 residues. CDR3 region: CASSAEQGSNQPQHF. CDR3 DNA: TGTGCCAGCAGTGCCGAACAGGGGAGCAATCAGCCCCAGCATTTT.

The sample holds a few counts of this clone. V gene TRBV5-6 combines with J gene TRBJ2-5; the match to TRBD2 covers 10 bases. CDR1 is SGHDT and CDR2 is YYEEEE in the germline V gene. The CDR3 length is 14 residues. The V gene end was trimmed by 10 bases and the J gene end by 4 bases; junction bases not matched to a gene: 10. This chain's CDR3 is CASNSGGAAETQYF. The CDR3 nucleotides are TGTGCCTCCAACAGCGGGGGGGCCGCAGAGACCCAGTACTTC.

This clone appeared a few times. The chain has TRBV9 and TRBJ2-2; D remains ambiguous. Germline V lookup: CDR1 SGDLS, CDR2 YYNGEE. This CDR3 is built from 13 residues. Deletions cut 2 bases from V and 4 bases from J, with 6 bases between. CDR3 in DNA: TGTGCCAGCAGCGTCAGTTCCACCGGGGAGCTGTTTTTT. Translating it yields CASSVSSTGELFF.

This clone turned up a few times. Other nucleotide sequences from this sample produce the same CDR3. The chain employs TRBV5-1 and TRBJ1-2; D might be TRBD1 (6 bases). Looked up from germline, CDR1 is SGHRS and CDR2 is YFSETQ. V was pared by 0 bases and J by 4 bases, with 10 bases between. This CDR3 spans 14 amino acids. CDR3 nucleotide sequence: TGCGCCAGCAGCTTGGAACAGGGAGCCTATGGCTACACCTTC. This sequence encodes CASSLEQGAYGYTF.

This clone was seen more than once but under ten times. The V gene is TRBV5-5, the J gene TRBJ1-1; 7 nucleotides align to TRBD1. The CDR3 consists of 15 residues. In germline, CDR1 is SGHKS, CDR2 YYEKEE (reference sequence). V trimming: 4 bases; J trimming: 5 bases; junction bases outside the gene matches: 11. CDR3 loop: CASSVDGTVATEAFF. For the CDR3, the DNA is TGTGCCAGCAGCGTCGACGGGACAGTAGCGACTGAAGCTTTCTTT.

The sample holds one count of this clone. The V and J genes are TRBV27 and TRBJ1-1, with 7 bases identical to TRBD1. The germline V gene has CDR1 MNHEY and CDR2 SMNVEV (reference sequence). The CDR3 totals 15 residues. With 4 bases clipped from V and 3 bases from J, the junction kept 8 bases outside the gene matches. The DNA of the CDR3 is TGTGCCAGCAGTTCTCTGGCAGGGGGTTACACTGAAGCTTTCTTT. Translated: CASSSLAGGYTEAFF.

The chain links TRBV6-5 to TRBJ1-4; possibly TRBD1 for D (6 bases). Trimming left V 4 bases short and J 4 bases short, with 13 bases between. The CDR3 totals 15 residues. Looked up from germline, CDR1 is MNHEY and CDR2 is SVGAGI. The CDR3 is CASSSPGVGNEKLFF. The CDR3 DNA is TGTGCCAGCAGTTCCCCAGGGGTTGGTAATGAAAAACTGTTTTTT.

The chain uses TRBV25-1 and TRBJ2-5, with TRBD2 matching 10 bases. The ends lost 1 base at V and 5 bases at J; junction bases unmatched: 7. There are 16 residues in the CDR3. CDR1 MGHDK and CDR2 SYGVNS come from the germline V gene. CDR3 region: CASSESRLAGVETQYF. The CDR3 DNA is TGTGCCAGCAGTGAATCGCGGCTAGCGGGGGTGGAGACCCAGTACTTC.

This clone was counted a few times. The CDR3 spells CASSLQPEQEYAFF. For the CDR3, the DNA is TGTGCCAGCAGCCTTCAACCCGAACAGGAGTATGCTTTCTTT. The chain uses TRBV7-9 and TRBJ1-1; weak D call: TRBD1 (5 bases). The CDR3 runs 14 residues. Trimming took 5 bases from V and 11 from J, leaving 21 bases between them. Germline CDR1 and CDR2: SEHNR and FQNEAQ (reference sequence).

This rearrangement joins TRBV6-6 to TRBJ2-1, with D possibly matching TRBD2 (6 bases). V lost 2 bases to trimming and J lost 8 bases, with 13 bases between them. Germline V CDR1 and CDR2: MNHNY, SVGAGI (reference sequence). The length of the CDR3 is 14 residues. The CDR3 DNA is TGTGCCAGCAGTTACACCCGGGGGTCAGATGAGCAGTTCTTC. It specifies CASSYTRGSDEQFF.

This clone has only a few counts. This sample includes further DNA sequences coding for the same CDR3. The chain is built from TRBV5-4 and TRBJ2-3, with D perhaps matching TRBD2 (7 bases). This CDR3 contains 14 residues. V lost 2 bases and J 1 base, leaving 8 bases between the germline ends. Looked up from germline, CDR1 is SGHNT and CDR2 is YYREEE (reference sequence). This CDR3 is CASSLGGGTDTQYF. Here the CDR3 DNA reads TGTGCCAGCAGCTTAGGGGGGGGCACAGATACGCAGTATTTT.

In its sample, this clone was seen a few times. The rearrangement joins TRBV11-1 to TRBJ1-1; a possible D gene is TRBD1 (5 bases). Germline CDR1 SGHAT, CDR2 FQDESV (reference sequence). The CDR3 contains 15 residues. The V end was cut by 5 bases, the J end by 4 bases, with 17 bases between. The CDR3, as DNA: TGTGCCAGCAGCCCCCGGTTGGGGGATGGCACTGAAGCTTTCTTT. Translated, it gives CASSPRLGDGTEAFF.

This clone was found once. The rearrangement uses TRBV29-1 and TRBJ1-2, with D possibly being TRBD1 (5 bases). This CDR3 spans 14 amino acids. In germline, CDR1 is SQVTM, CDR2 ANQGSEA. The V end lost 5 bases, the J end lost 0 bases, and 13 bases lay between the germline ends. CDR3 sequence (DNA): TGCAGCGTTACCAGGGCGGATACTAACTATGGCTACACCTTC. Amino acids: CSVTRADTNYGYTF.

There are a few counts of this clone. Other DNA sequences of this sample code for an identical CDR3. The chain employs TRBV5-1 and TRBJ2-3; unclear D gene. With 0 bases removed from V and 4 bases from J, the gap between germline ends came to 3 bases. Germline V gene sequence: CDR1 SGHRS, CDR2 YFSETQ. The CDR3 has 12 amino acids. CDR3 coding DNA: TGCGCCAGCAGCTTGGGCTCAGATACGCAGTATTTT. This sequence encodes CASSLGSDTQYF.

This sequence joins TRBV4-2 and TRBJ2-2; D gene unclear. There are 13 residues in the CDR3. Trimming shortened V by 6 bases and J by 6 bases, and 11 bases separated the two germline ends. Germline CDR1 reads LGHNA; CDR2 reads YNFKEQ. CDR3 region: CASRTSKPGELFF. CDR3 DNA: TGTGCCAGCAGAACGAGTAAGCCCGGGGAGCTGTTTTTT.

The chain links TRBV5-6 to TRBJ2-5; D ambiguous. This CDR3 has 15 amino acids. V shed 0 bases and J shed 1 base, with 10 bases lying between them. From germline, CDR1 is SGHDT and CDR2 YYEEEE. The CDR3 region has the DNA TGTGCCAGCAGCTTGGAGACGGTCTCCCAAGAGACCCAGTACTTC. This translates into CASSLETVSQETQYF.